This TCR beta chain is drawn from a study of early T cells in non-severe SARS-CoV-2 infection. Study at large: Bulk RNA taken from unsorted whole blood was sequenced, leaving chains unpaired.

This clonotype was detected a few times. Its target is unknown. Individual cDNA molecules were tagged with unique molecular identifiers, the study reported. TCRdb recomputed calls from the 5' RACE reads with MiXCR, one row per CDR3 protein. The sample holds tens of thousands of distinct CDR3 sequences, under 7.5% seen once. General observations from the study: Reliance on VDJdb matching favored anti-spike CD8 responses; private and CD4 specificities were missed.

Sequencing was done on a sample of whole blood. The receptor was derived from an adult who was a healthcare worker with PCR-confirmed SARS-CoV-2 infection or an uninfected control (not recorded which).

The DNA for the CDR3 is TGCAGTGCTAGAGATCGCGGACAGGGGCCCACCGGGGAGCTGTTTTTT. Encoded protein: CSARDRGQGPTGELFF. The genes are TRBV20-1 and TRBJ2-2; TRBD1 matches at 9 bases. The ends lost 0 bases at V and 4 bases at J; junction bases unmatched: 6. Germline-derived CDR1 and CDR2 are DFQATT and SNEGSKA (reference sequence). This CDR3 has 16 amino acids.